Listed here are 14 T cell receptor beta chains from one sample, sequenced in a study of cytomegalovirus exposure and HLA in healthy donors. The PCR had 60 Vbeta and 13 Jbeta primers. The assay was immunoSEQ multiplex PCR, and TCRdb's table has in-frame clones only and misses some. Seen here are about 110,000 clones, less than 80% observed once, and the top ten hold approximately 7.7%. Sequencing used PBMCs. These receptors came from a woman between 50 and 59 years old in good health and CMV-seropositive.

This clone was seen just once. The chain employs TRBV2 and TRBJ2-5, with a tentative D call TRBD1 (6 bases). CDR3 length: 12 residues. The V gene's germline CDR1 is SNHLY and CDR2 FYNNEI. Trimming shortened V by 8 bases and J by 7 bases, and 14 bases separated the two germline ends. This chain's CDR3 is CASYPGVGTQYF. In DNA, the CDR3 is TGTGCCAGCTATCCAGGGGTGGGGACCCAGTACTTC.

The chain uses TRBV18 and TRBJ2-7, with D unclear. The CDR3 has 14 residues. Per the germline V gene, CDR1 is KGHSH and CDR2 is LQKENI. V lost 3 bases and J lost 3, with 12 bases in between. The CDR3 nucleotides are TGTGCCAGCTCACCGGTCGACACGAGCTACGAGCAGTACTTC. Its protein is CASSPVDTSYEQYF.

This chain uses TRBV29-1 with TRBJ2-7; D may be TRBD2 (5 bases). The V gene lost 0 bases and the J gene lost 3 bases, with 6 bases spanning the gap. CDR3 length: 12 residues. Germline V gene data show CDR1 as SQVTM and CDR2 as ANQGSEA. Written as DNA, the CDR3 is TGCAGCGTTGAAGATGCGGGCTACGAGCAGTACTTC. Translation: CSVEDAGYEQYF.

The sample holds a few counts of this clone. The chain combines TRBV6-5 with TRBJ1-5, with a possible D match to TRBD1 (6 bases). This CDR3 has 13 residues. In germline, CDR1 is MNHEY, CDR2 SVGAGI. Trimming removed 6 bases at V and 6 bases at J, with 12 bases between. The CDR3 DNA is TGTGCCAGCAGAGAGGGGGTAGGTCAGCCCCAGCATTTT. It is translated as CASREGVGQPQHF.

V is TRBV29-1 and J is TRBJ1-4; D gene ambiguous. Germline loops: CDR1 SQVTM, CDR2 ANQGSEA. This CDR3 is 12 amino acids long. Between the trimmed V and J ends, which lost 4 bases and 2 bases, there was a span of 5 bases. CDR3 sequence reads: CSVAQTNEKLFF. CDR3 bases: TGCAGCGTTGCCCAGACTAATGAAAAACTGTTTTTT.

The CDR3 spells CASSPQGAKNIQYF. The CDR3 DNA reads as TGTGCCAGCAGTCCACAGGGGGCCAAAAACATTCAGTACTTC. This chain connects TRBV27 to TRBJ2-4; 7 nucleotides line up with TRBD1. Trimming at V came to 5 bases and at J to 1 base, leaving 2 bases not matched to a gene. Per germline, CDR1 MNHEY and CDR2 SMNVEV (reference sequence). This CDR3 spans 14 amino acids.

The V call is TRBV7-2, the J call TRBJ1-1; 9 bases align to TRBD1. CDR1 is SGHTA, CDR2 FQGNSA, per germline. The CDR3 extends over 16 amino acids. The V gene end was trimmed by 5 bases and the J gene end by 1 base; junction bases not matched to a gene: 8. The DNA of the CDR3 is TGTGCCAGCAGCCAATTGACAGGGGGGGGGAACACTGAAGCTTTCTTT. It codes for CASSQLTGGGNTEAFF.

The chain recombines TRBV5-1 with TRBJ2-7; TRBD1 might be the D (6 bases). The CDR3 length is 15 residues. Trimming left V 0 bases short and J 3 bases short, with 13 bases between. Germline CDR1 SGHRS, CDR2 YFSETQ. CDR3 sequence reads: CASSLEETGLYEQYF. For the CDR3, the DNA is TGCGCCAGCAGCTTGGAAGAGACAGGCCTCTACGAGCAGTACTTC.

The rearrangement uses TRBV4-3 and TRBJ2-1; 8 bases map to TRBD1. Looked up from germline, CDR1 is LGHNA and CDR2 is YSLEER. The CDR3 runs to 19 residues. The trim removed 0 bases at V and 2 bases at J, leaving 12 bases unmatched. CDR3 in amino acids: CASSQDGGLAGGPYNEQFF. The CDR3 region has the DNA TGCGCCAGCAGCCAAGATGGGGGGTTGGCAGGGGGCCCCTACAATGAGCAGTTCTTC.

V is TRBV2 and J is TRBJ2-7; 8 nucleotides align to TRBD2. Germline V gene data show CDR1 as SNHLY and CDR2 as FYNNEI. CDR3 length: 15 amino acids. The J segment lost 2 bases and the V segment lost 7 bases, leaving 10 bases of the junction unmatched. The CDR3 loop reads CASILGLARTYEQYF. CDR3 nucleotide sequence: TGTGCCAGCATCTTAGGACTAGCCAGAACCTACGAGCAGTACTTC.

The chain recombines TRBV13 with TRBJ2-3; 13 nucleotides match TRBD2. Unmatched junction bases numbered 5, after V lost 0 bases and J lost 8 bases. The CDR3 loop spans 16 amino acids. In germline, CDR1 is PRHDT, CDR2 FYEKMQ (reference sequence). CDR3 residues: CASSLGLAGGPGTQYF. The CDR3 DNA follows: TGTGCCAGCAGCTTAGGACTAGCGGGGGGGCCGGGTACGCAGTATTTT.

The J gene is TRBJ2-2, the V gene TRBV9; 9 positions match TRBD2. The CDR3 runs 17 residues. The germline gives CDR1 SGDLS, CDR2 YYNGEE. V gave up 0 bases and J gave up 7 bases; unmatched junction bases: 10. CDR3 DNA sequence: TGTGCCAGCAGCGTAGAGGAAGGACTAGCGTTCGGCGGGGAGCTGTTTTTT. Its translation: CASSVEEGLAFGGELFF.

The chain links TRBV4-3 to TRBJ2-7; D is ambiguous. This CDR3 comprises 14 residues. V shed 1 base and J shed 2 bases, with 9 bases lying between them. Germline lookup yields CDR1 LGHNA and CDR2 YSLEER. The chain's CDR3 is CASSQGTATYEQYF. DNA for the CDR3: TGCGCCAGCAGCCAAGGAACAGCTACCTACGAGCAGTACTTC.

The rearrangement uses TRBV27 and TRBJ2-1; D call uncertain. This CDR3 is built from 15 residues. CDR1 and CDR2 (germline): MNHEY, SMNVEV (reference sequence). Trimming removed 3 bases from V and 0 bases from J, with 9 bases in between. This CDR3 is CASSFDASSYNEQFF. The CDR3 DNA follows: TGTGCCAGCAGTTTCGACGCTAGCTCCTACAATGAGCAGTTCTTC.